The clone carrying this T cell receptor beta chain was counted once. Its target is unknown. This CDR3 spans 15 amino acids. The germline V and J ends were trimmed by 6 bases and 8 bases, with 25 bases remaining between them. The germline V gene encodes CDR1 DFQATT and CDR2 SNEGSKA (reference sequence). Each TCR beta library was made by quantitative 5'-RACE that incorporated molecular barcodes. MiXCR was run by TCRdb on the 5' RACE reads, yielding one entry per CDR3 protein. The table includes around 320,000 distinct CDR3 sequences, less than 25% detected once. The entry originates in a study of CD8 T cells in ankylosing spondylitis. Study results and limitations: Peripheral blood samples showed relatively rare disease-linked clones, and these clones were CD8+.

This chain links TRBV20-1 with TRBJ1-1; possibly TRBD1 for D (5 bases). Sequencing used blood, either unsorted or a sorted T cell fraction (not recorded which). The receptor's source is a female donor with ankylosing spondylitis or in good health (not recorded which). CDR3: CSAGPQDRGPAEAFF. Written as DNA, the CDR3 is TGCAGTGCGGGCCCCCAGGACCGGGGACCAGCGGAAGCTTTCTTT.